Below are 18 T cell receptor beta chains sequenced from a single sample in a study of T cells in narcolepsy. Sequencing was performed with immunoSEQ multiplex PCR; in TCRdb, only in-frame clones are kept and a portion is missing. The profile shows around 26,000 clones, about 83% of them singletons. Sequences were obtained from CD45RA- memory CD4+ T cells from PBMCs. These receptors all stem from a human donor with narcolepsy.

By sample share, this clone is medium-sized. The chain combines TRBV7-2 with TRBJ1-3; weak D call: TRBD1 (5 bases). Trimming removed 1 base at V and 3 bases at J, with 7 bases between. The germline CDR1 and CDR2 sequences are SGHTA and FQGNSA. CDR3 length: 14 residues. The CDR3 region is CASSLVTDGNTIYF. DNA of the CDR3: TGTGCCAGCAGCTTAGTGACAGATGGAAACACCATATATTTT.

The rearrangement links TRBV29-1 to TRBJ2-5; D is undetermined. The CDR3 runs 12 residues. Germline CDR1 and CDR2: SQVTM and ANQGSEA. Trimming removed 7 bases from V and 5 bases from J, with 14 bases in between. The CDR3 DNA reads TGCAGCGGGTTTAAGGATGTGGAGACCCAGTACTTC. This codes for CSGFKDVETQYF.

This clone occurred once. J is TRBJ2-1 and V is TRBV18; D unresolved. The V gene's germline CDR1 is KGHSH and CDR2 LQKENI. The CDR3 is 15 residues long. V lost 6 bases, J lost 7 bases, and 19 bases lay in between. CDR3 amino acids: CASSPPSHYLNEQFF. For the CDR3, the DNA is TGTGCCAGCTCCCCGCCCTCCCATTATTTGAATGAGCAGTTCTTC.

The table lists this clone with a few counts. The V gene is TRBV25-1, the J gene TRBJ2-5; D is uncertain. This CDR3 has 14 amino acids. Germline lookup yields CDR1 MGHDK and CDR2 SYGVNS. Trimming removed 2 bases from V and 0 bases from J, with 7 bases in between. In DNA, the CDR3 is TGTGCCAGCAGTGAACCGGCGTACCAAGAGACCCAGTACTTC. Protein: CASSEPAYQETQYF.

The chain recombines TRBV19 with TRBJ2-2, with D uncertain. This CDR3 contains 14 residues. Germline CDR1 reads LNHDA; CDR2 reads SQIVND (reference sequence). V shed 10 bases and J shed 0 bases, with 12 bases lying between them. The CDR3 DNA reads TGTGCCACCGCAGCCTACGCGAACACCGGGGAGCTGTTTTTT. Translation: CATAAYANTGELFF.

The gene calls are TRBV7-9 and TRBJ1-2; the D gene is possibly TRBD1 (5 bases). This CDR3 has 11 amino acids. V was shortened by 4 bases and J by 8 bases, with 8 bases between the two germline ends. From germline, CDR1 is SEHNR and CDR2 FQNEAQ (reference sequence). For the CDR3, the DNA is TGTGCCAGCAGCTCAACAGGCGGCTACACCTTC. This translates into CASSSTGGYTF.

This chain connects TRBV29-1 to TRBJ2-3, with no clear D. Germline CDR1 SQVTM, CDR2 ANQGSEA. This CDR3 is 15 amino acids long. V was cut by 6 bases and J by 5 bases, with 21 bases left in between. The CDR3 DNA follows: TGCAGCGTATCCCCAATGGGTAATGGCGGAGATACGCAGTATTTT. Protein: CSVSPMGNGGDTQYF.

This chain uses TRBV19 with TRBJ2-7, with TRBD1 identical over 8 bases. V gave up 4 bases and J gave up 4 bases; unmatched junction bases: 6. CDR3 length: 14 residues. Germline CDR1 is LNHDA and CDR2 is SQIVND (reference sequence). The chain's CDR3 is CASSTPGGRYEQYF. The CDR3, as DNA: TGTGCCAGTAGTACCCCAGGGGGCCGGTACGAGCAGTACTTC.

V and J are TRBV7-2 and TRBJ2-6; D is undetermined. In germline, CDR1 is SGHTA, CDR2 FQGNSA. Trimming pared 0 bases from V and 1 base from J, leaving 7 bases between. This CDR3 is built from 16 residues. CDR3 DNA: TGTGCCAGCAGCTTAGCGCCCGCGTCTGGGGCCAACGTCCTGACTTTC. Residues: CASSLAPASGANVLTF.

The chain combines TRBV28 with TRBJ2-5; 12 positions agree with TRBD2. J was trimmed by 9 bases and V by 5 bases; bases with no gene match: 7. The CDR3 has 14 amino acids. CDR1 and CDR2 (germline): MDHEN, SYDVKM. The CDR3 is CASSTPLAGGPQYF. CDR3 sequence (DNA): TGTGCCAGCAGTACGCCTCTAGCGGGAGGGCCCCAGTACTTC.

This clone was observed once. The chain carries TRBV5-4 and TRBJ2-3; D is uncertain. This CDR3 has 14 residues. Germline CDR1 reads SGHNT; CDR2 reads YYREEE (reference sequence). V lost 2 bases, J lost 2 bases, and 9 bases lay in between. CDR3 DNA sequence: TGTGCCAGCAGCTTACCGGGCTCCACAGATACGCAGTATTTT. This translates into CASSLPGSTDTQYF.

The chain combines TRBV20-1 with TRBJ2-5; D is ambiguous. The CDR3 is 11 residues long. The ends were cut back, 2 bases at V and 11 bases at J, with 12 bases in the middle. In germline, CDR1 is DFQATT, CDR2 SNEGSKA (reference sequence). For the CDR3, the DNA is TGCAGTGCTAGACGCACAGATGTTCAGTACTTC. Encoded protein: CSARRTDVQYF.

The CDR3 nucleotides are TGTGCCAGCAGCCCCTGGGGCAATGAGCAGTTCTTC. It is translated as CASSPWGNEQFF. The chain couples TRBV7-8 to TRBJ2-1; D is uncertain. V dropped 5 bases and J dropped 6 bases, with 8 bases sitting between them. CDR3 length: 12 residues. The germline V gene encodes CDR1 SGHVS and CDR2 FQNEAQ.

This CDR3 reads CASSPTGLAGGRGELFF. The CDR3 DNA sequence: TGTGCCAGCAGTCCTACCGGACTAGCGGGAGGGCGAGGGGAGCTGTTTTTT. The V call is TRBV7-2, the J call TRBJ2-2; the match to TRBD2 covers 15 bases. The CDR3 consists of 17 residues. V shed 6 bases, J shed 8 bases, and the junction held 10 bases outside the gene matches. Germline V gene data show CDR1 as SGHTA and CDR2 as FQGNSA.

The J gene is TRBJ2-2, the V gene TRBV14; D is ambiguous. The ends were cut back, 0 bases at V and 6 bases at J, with 5 bases in the middle. The CDR3 is 13 residues long. Germline CDR1 SGHDN, CDR2 FVKESK. DNA of the CDR3: TGTGCCAGCAGCCAAGATGATCCCGGGGAGCTGTTTTTT. Its protein is CASSQDDPGELFF.

The chain employs TRBV19 and TRBJ2-7, with D maybe TRBD2 (6 bases). The germline V and J ends were trimmed by 6 bases and 7 bases, with 19 bases remaining between them. The CDR3 loop spans 14 amino acids. Looked up from germline, CDR1 is LNHDA and CDR2 is SQIVND (reference sequence). CDR3 in DNA: TGTGCCAGTAGGCGTGGGGGGACCCTCGGGGAGCAGTACTTC. Amino acid sequence: CASRRGGTLGEQYF.

This clone has a handful of counts. One end of the junction varies from germline; a read error may be responsible. This chain uses TRBV7-9 with TRBJ1-2; D call uncertain. This CDR3 comprises 12 residues. Germline CDR1 is SEHNR and CDR2 is FQNEAQ (reference sequence). The CDR3 coding sequence is TGTGCCAGCAGCTTAGGAGACTACGGCTACACCTTC. Its protein product is CASSLGDYGYTF.

The chain joins TRBV6-1 to TRBJ2-7, with D possibly TRBD2 on 7 matching bases. From germline, CDR1 is MNHNS and CDR2 SASEGT. The length of the CDR3 is 12 residues. V gave up 6 bases and J gave up 5 bases, with 11 bases separating them. DNA of the CDR3: TGTGCCAGCAGCGGGGGGCTCCACGAGCAGTACTTC. Protein sequence: CASSGGLHEQYF.